These 14 T cell receptor beta chains were sequenced from one sample in a study of T cell repertoires in cytomegalovirus infection. Via MiXCR, TCRdb re-called the reads, giving one row per CDR3 protein. The table has about 180,000 distinct CDR3 sequences, approximately 15% seen once. Sample: PBMCs. The receptors shown here come from a human donor in good health (CMV status not recorded). Some clones in this sample may be carry-over from other donors' samples.

V and J are TRBV28 and TRBJ2-5; D perhaps matches TRBD1 (7 bases). This CDR3 has 12 amino acids. Germline V CDR1 and CDR2: MDHEN, SYDVKM. The V and J ends lost 5 bases and 7 bases respectively, with 11 bases between them. The DNA of the CDR3 is TGTGCCAGCAGTGGGACAGCGGGGACCCAGTACTTC. Translating it yields CASSGTAGTQYF.

This clonotype has ten or more counts. V and J are TRBV7-2 and TRBJ2-7; TRBD2 matches 10 bases. Germline V gene lookup returns CDR1 SGHTA and CDR2 FQGNSA. Losses at the gene ends were 5 bases for V and 2 bases for J; bases not matched to a gene: 6. The length of the CDR3 is 15 residues. Written as DNA, the CDR3 is TGTGCCAGCAGCCCATTAGCGGGGGGAGCCTACGAGCAGTACTTC. Its translation is CASSPLAGGAYEQYF.

This clonotype was detected ten times or more. The chain couples TRBV7-9 to TRBJ2-7; D gene uncertain. The CDR3 is 11 residues long. Germline V gene lookup returns CDR1 SEHNR and CDR2 FQNEAQ (reference sequence). V was cut by 6 bases and J by 3 bases, with 6 bases left in between. CDR3 protein: CASSPHYEQYF. In nucleotides, the CDR3 is TGTGCCAGCAGTCCACACTACGAGCAGTACTTC.

Many counts were recorded for this clonotype. The chain carries TRBV6-1 and TRBJ2-5; TRBD2 matches at 9 bases. Germline V lookup: CDR1 MNHNS, CDR2 SASEGT. The CDR3 runs to 14 residues. The ends lost 10 bases at V and 7 bases at J; junction bases unmatched: 13. The CDR3 sequence is CATLAGSGLGTQYF. CDR3 DNA sequence: TGTGCCACCCTAGCGGGGTCCGGGCTCGGGACCCAGTACTTC.

This clonotype was picked up one time. A single base separates this from a much larger clone, so it may be a read error. CDR3 region: CASSLAFKSVGGTDTQYF. The CDR3 nucleotides are TGTGCCAGCAGCTTAGCGTTTAAGTCGGTTGGTGGCACAGATACGCAGTATTTT. This chain joins TRBV7-2 and TRBJ2-3; D is unresolved. The CDR3 contains 18 residues. V dropped 0 bases and J dropped 1 base, with 17 bases sitting between them. Germline lookup yields CDR1 SGHTA and CDR2 FQGNSA.

In its sample, this clonotype was seen many times. The chain combines TRBV7-9 with TRBJ2-7; TRBD2 matches 12 bases. This CDR3 has 17 amino acids. Trimming cost V 5 bases and J 0 bases; bases outside gene matches: 8. The germline gives CDR1 SEHNR, CDR2 FQNEAQ (reference sequence). The CDR3 is CASSLGTSGPPSYEQYF. In DNA, the CDR3 is TGTGCCAGCAGCCTCGGGACTAGCGGGCCGCCCTCCTACGAGCAGTACTTC.

This clonotype showed up many times. V gene TRBV10-3 combines with J gene TRBJ2-3; 7 bases fit TRBD2. The germline V gene has CDR1 ENHRY and CDR2 SYGVKD. The trim removed 0 bases at V and 7 bases at J, leaving 16 bases unmatched. CDR3 length: 18 residues. The CDR3 sequence is CAISESGRQTVTDNTQYF. CDR3 bases: TGTGCCATCAGTGAGTCCGGGAGGCAAACGGTTACCGATAATACGCAGTATTTT.

The CDR3 region is CASITGDRTYYGYTF. The CDR3 bases are TGTGCCAGCATTACCGGGGACCGAACCTACTATGGCTACACCTTC. The rearrangement uses TRBV28 and TRBJ1-2; possible D gene TRBD1, 5 bases. Germline V gene sequence: CDR1 MDHEN, CDR2 SYDVKM. The ends were cut back, 7 bases at V and 3 bases at J, with 18 bases in the middle. The CDR3 has 15 residues.

A few counts support this clonotype. The rearrangement uses TRBV19 and TRBJ2-1; D is unresolved. Germline V gene lookup returns CDR1 LNHDA and CDR2 SQIVND (reference sequence). This CDR3 contains 13 residues. V was clipped by 1 base and J by 6 bases, with 7 bases between them. The CDR3 loop reads CASSIGLSNEQFF. CDR3 DNA sequence: TGTGCCAGTAGTATAGGTCTATCCAATGAGCAGTTCTTC.

This clonotype was observed a few times. The chain has TRBV27 and TRBJ2-7; D gene unclear. Germline V gene sequence: CDR1 MNHEY, CDR2 SMNVEV (reference sequence). CDR3 length: 13 amino acids. With 3 bases removed from V and 6 bases from J, the gap between germline ends came to 12 bases. CDR3 DNA: TGTGCCAGCAGTTTCCTCTCTACGGCCGAGCAGTACTTC. The encoded protein is CASSFLSTAEQYF.

The sample holds many counts of this clonotype. The chain is built from TRBV7-2 and TRBJ2-7, with 7 nucleotides matching TRBD2. Per the germline V gene, CDR1 is SGHTA and CDR2 is FQGNSA. CDR3 length: 13 amino acids. V lost 5 bases and J lost 2; bases outside the gene matches: 3. CDR3 sequence reads: CASSQGLAYEQYF. DNA of the CDR3: TGTGCCAGCAGCCAAGGACTAGCCTACGAGCAGTACTTC.

The chain combines TRBV29-1 with TRBJ1-5; 7 bases match TRBD1. V lost 4 bases and J lost 4; bases outside the gene matches: 4. Per the germline V gene, CDR1 is SQVTM and CDR2 is ANQGSEA. CDR3 length: 13 amino acids. The CDR3, as DNA: TGCAGCGTTGGGGGACAGCTAAATCAGCCCCAGCATTTT. Protein product: CSVGGQLNQPQHF.

This chain uses TRBV24-1 with TRBJ2-5, with D perhaps matching TRBD2 (5 bases). The CDR3 length is 15 residues. Trimming took 0 bases from V and 0 from J, leaving 7 bases between them. The germline gives CDR1 KGHDR, CDR2 SFDVKD. CDR3 amino acids: CATSDLRTDQETQYF. In DNA, the CDR3 is TGTGCCACCAGTGATTTGAGGACTGACCAAGAGACCCAGTACTTC.

The chain employs TRBV18 and TRBJ1-3; possible D gene TRBD1, 6 bases. The germline V gene has CDR1 KGHSH and CDR2 LQKENI. The CDR3 consists of 18 residues. V was trimmed by 8 bases and J by 0 bases, leaving 23 bases between them. Written as DNA, the CDR3 is TGTGCCAGCGCAACATCCCCCGGGACACGGAGCTCTGGAAACACCATATATTTT. Its protein is CASATSPGTRSSGNTIYF. The complete variable domain, with remaining parts taken from reference TRBV18 and TRBJ1-3, reads NAGVMQNPRHLVRRRGQEARLRCSPMKGHSHVYWYRQLPEEGLKFMVYLQKENIIDESGMPKERFSAEFPKEGPSILRIQQVVRGDSAAYFCASATSPGTRSSGNTIYFGEGSWLTVV.